A selection of T cell receptor beta chains follows, all from one sample in a study of blood T cell repertoires in COVID-19. The repertoire was sequenced with immunoSEQ multiplex PCR; TCRdb's copy has only in-frame clones and lacks some. The sample yields 99,000 or so clones, roughly nine tenths seen once. What was sequenced was peripheral blood. The receptor set was obtained from a human donor in a cohort sampled during active COVID-19. Both conserved end residues are part of each CDR3. The D gene is left open where the match is weak. The listing skips clone size in some rows; elsewhere it reads once, few, many or a size class.

cdr3_length	clone_size	d_call	j_call	v_call	cdr3_aa	cdr3_nt
15	NA	TRBD2	TRBJ2-1	TRBV3-1/TRBV3-2	CASSQVRGGYNEQFF	TGTGCCAGCAGCCAAGTACGGGGGGGGTACAATGAGCAGTTCTTC
17	NA	NA	TRBJ1-5	TRBV19	CASSIGHLMPSNQPQHF	TGTGCCAGTAGTATTGGACACCTAATGCCCTCCAATCAGCCCCAGCATTTT
12	NA	NA	TRBJ2-3	TRBV12-3/TRBV12-4	CASSLGLDTQYF	TGTGCCAGCAGTTTGGGGCTAGATACGCAGTATTTT
15	NA	NA	TRBJ1-2	TRBV21-1	CASSDPGQGYYGYTF	TGTGCCAGCAGCGATCCGGGACAGGGGTACTATGGCTACACCTTC
13	NA	NA	TRBJ1-5	TRBV5-5	CASSLGPMTPQHF	TGTGCCAGCAGCCTTGGGCCCATGACGCCCCAGCATTTT
12	NA	NA	TRBJ2-7	TRBV11-2	CASSQNRDEQYF	TGTGCCAGCAGCCAGAATCGGGACGAGCAGTACTTC
16	NA	NA	TRBJ1-5	TRBV6-2/TRBV6-3	CASSKARVENDQPQHF	TGTGCCAGCAGTAAAGCGAGGGTGGAGAACGATCAGCCCCAGCATTTT
14	NA	NA	TRBJ1-5	TRBV19	CATNLGTLNQPQHF	TGTGCCACCAATCTGGGGACACTGAATCAGCCCCAGCATTTT
15	NA	TRBD2	TRBJ2-7	TRBV7-2	CASREGGAGGYEQYF	TGTGCCAGCAGGGAAGGTGGAGCGGGAGGATACGAGCAGTACTTC
15	NA	NA	TRBJ1-1	TRBV9	CASSPRRGGNTEAFF	TGTGCCAGCAGCCCTCGTCGGGGGGGGAACACTGAAGCTTTCTTT
15	NA	NA	TRBJ2-1	TRBV4-3	CASSQGDLVGHEQFF	TGCGCCAGCAGCCAAGGGGACTTAGTGGGTCATGAGCAGTTCTTC
13	NA	TRBD2	TRBJ2-1	TRBV24-1	CATSDLRGGVKFF	TGTGCCACCAGTGATTTGCGGGGGGGAGTGAAGTTCTTC
12	NA	TRBD1	TRBJ1-2	TRBV2	CASRDSNYGYTF	TGTGCCAGCCGGGACAGTAACTATGGCTACACCTTC
14	once	NA	TRBJ2-1	TRBV15	CATRPHVSRGEQFF	TGTGCCACCCGACCCCATGTATCCAGAGGTGAGCAGTTCTTC
15	NA	TRBD1	TRBJ2-7	TRBV6-5	CASSYSGQDSYEQYF	TGTGCCAGCAGTTACTCGGGACAGGATTCCTACGAGCAGTACTTC
10	NA	NA	TRBJ2-5	TRBV20-1	CSAGSETQYF	TGCAGTGCCGGGTCAGAGACCCAGTACTTC
15	NA	TRBD1	TRBJ2-7	TRBV7-9	CASSPGTGKGYEQYF	TGTGCCAGCAGCCCGGGGACAGGGAAAGGTTACGAGCAGTACTTC
15	NA	NA	TRBJ2-2	TRBV6-5	CASSPRQLETGELFF	TGTGCCAGCAGCCCGCGCCAACTAGAGACCGGGGAGCTGTTTTTT
16	NA	NA	TRBJ2-1	TRBV27	CASSSRGLIQNNEQFF	TGTGCCAGCAGTTCCAGGGGATTAATTCAAAACAATGAGCAGTTCTTC
18	NA	TRBD1	TRBJ1-1	TRBV6-1	CASSAYRGPTELDTEAFF	TGTGCCAGCAGTGCTTACAGGGGGCCCACGGAATTGGACACTGAAGCTTTCTTT
16	many	TRBD1	TRBJ2-7	TRBV7-2	CASSLGAGTGFLEQYF	TGTGCCAGCAGCTTAGGGGCGGGGACAGGGTTTTTAGAGCAGTACTTC
15	NA	TRBD1	TRBJ1-5	TRBV28	CASSPVDRQGQPQHF	TGTGCCAGCAGCCCCGTGGATCGACAGGGTCAGCCCCAGCATTTT
15	NA	NA	TRBJ1-4	TRBV19	CASSIGVATNEKLFF	TGTGCCAGTAGTATCGGGGTAGCAACTAATGAAAAACTGTTTTTT
15	few	TRBD2	TRBJ2-3	TRBV6-2/TRBV6-3	CASSLRLAGWDTQYF	TGTGCCAGCAGCTTACGACTAGCGGGGTGGGATACGCAGTATTTT
13	NA	NA	TRBJ2-7	TRBV5-4	CASSLVKGSEQYF	TGTGCCAGCAGCTTAGTGAAAGGGAGCGAGCAGTACTTC
16	NA	TRBD2	TRBJ2-7	TRBV5-5	CASSETSGTPSYEQYF	TGTGCCAGCAGCGAGACTAGCGGGACCCCCTCCTACGAGCAGTACTTC
14	NA	TRBD2	TRBJ2-3	TRBV11-1	CASSQPGLADTQYF	TGTGCCAGCAGCCAACCGGGACTAGCGGATACGCAGTATTTT
17	NA	TRBD2	TRBJ2-1	TRBV6-2/TRBV6-3	CASSYGLAGALYNEQFF	TGTGCCAGCAGTTACGGACTAGCGGGAGCCTTGTACAATGAGCAGTTCTTC
13	NA	NA	TRBJ1-1	TRBV6-2/TRBV6-3	CASSFTGNTEAFF	TGTGCCAGCAGTTTTACAGGGAACACTGAAGCTTTCTTT
14	NA	TRBD2	TRBJ2-5	TRBV5-1	CASSFLLAQETQYF	TGCGCCAGCAGCTTTTTACTAGCGCAAGAGACCCAGTACTTC
14	NA	TRBD2	TRBJ2-3	TRBV5-1	CASVLAELTDTQYF	TGCGCCAGCGTTCTAGCGGAGCTCACAGATACGCAGTATTTT
14	NA	TRBD2	TRBJ2-1	TRBV2	CASNLGLAGSEQFF	TGTGCCAGCAATCTCGGACTAGCGGGAAGTGAGCAGTTCTTC
13	NA	NA	TRBJ1-2	TRBV6-5	CASSYGDSYGYTF	TGTGCCAGCAGTTACGGTGACAGCTACGGCTACACCTTC